This T cell receptor (beta chain) was captured in a study of blood T cell repertoires in COVID-19. Across the whole study: The samples span acute and convalescent COVID-19 from the United States, Italy and Spain. T cells, B-cell-depleted T cells, or PBMCs supplied cDNA or gDNA.

Authors' processing steps: For nucleated cells, counts were estimated from reference gene primer amplification. Libraries were prepared by immunoSEQ multiplex PCR; TCRdb keeps only in-frame clonotypes and omits some of them. The DNA gave D and trimming, while V, J and clone size come from that table. The sample contains just over 350,000 clones, 75% to 90% of which appear only once. It was during active infection that Seattle patients were enrolled and then longitudinally followed. Sequencing was done on a sample of peripheral blood. This receptor was obtained from a woman aged 60-75 years with COVID-19, enrolled during active disease.

The CDR3 reads CASRHFGIYNEQFF. CDR3 DNA sequence: TGTGCCAGCAGGCATTTCGGGATATACAATGAGCAGTTCTTC. The V call is TRBV7-6, the J call TRBJ2-1, with D perhaps TRBD2 (5 bases). The CDR3 has 14 amino acids. The germline V gene has CDR1 SGHVS and CDR2 FNYEAQ. Trimming stripped 6 bases from V and 4 bases from J, with 13 bases between.